The 25 T cell receptor beta chains below come from one sample, sequenced in a study of blood T cells in healthy people across ages. With a J-beta primer mix and a sample-barcoded 5' primer, a second PCR ran about 7 to 12 cycles. TCRdb reprocessed the 5' RACE reads via MiXCR and lists one record per CDR3 protein. The sample yields 780,000 or so distinct CDR3 sequences, about 48% seen once. The sequenced material came from blood. These receptors all come from a man older than 75 in good health.

This clonotype has only one observation. The germline gene is not matched at one end of the junction; a read error may be the cause. The rearrangement links TRBV7-8 to TRBJ2-1; 12 bases match TRBD1. The DNA end is a closer match to TRBJ2-7, so the J assignment may be wrong. Germline V CDR1 and CDR2: SGHVS, FQNEAQ. CDR3 length equals 16 residues. This chain's CDR3 is CASSLGGQGAYYEQYF. The CDR3 DNA sequence: TGCGCCAGCAGCTTGGGGGGACAGGGGGCATACTACGAGCAGTACTTC.

The chain is built from TRBV2 and TRBJ2-7, with D possibly TRBD2 on 6 matching bases. There are 15 residues in the CDR3. Trimming left V 5 bases short and J 6 bases short, with 20 bases between. The germline CDR1 and CDR2 sequences are SNHLY and FYNNEI. CDR3 DNA: TGTGCCAGCAGTTTTACGACTAGTCAACACGGCGAGCAGTACTTC. This gives the protein CASSFTTSQHGEQYF.

The sample holds many counts of this clonotype. This chain links TRBV7-2 with TRBJ2-7; tentative D call: TRBD1 (6 bases). V was trimmed by 4 bases and J by 2 bases, leaving 9 bases between them. The CDR3 extends over 13 amino acids. CDR1 is SGHTA, CDR2 FQGNSA, per germline. This chain's CDR3 is CASSYGQPYEQYF. The DNA of the CDR3 is TGTGCCAGCAGCTACGGACAGCCCTACGAGCAGTACTTC.

The genes are TRBV10-3 and TRBJ2-3; 8 nucleotides agree with TRBD1. CDR3 length equals 14 residues. Germline CDR1 reads ENHRY; CDR2 reads SYGVKD. The V segment lost 5 bases and the J segment 3 bases; nucleotides outside the gene matches: 4. The CDR3 region is CAISLDRETDTQYF. In DNA, the CDR3 is TGTGCCATCAGTTTGGACAGGGAGACAGATACGCAGTATTTT.

This clonotype appeared a few times. This rearrangement joins TRBV28 to TRBJ1-5, with a weak D call TRBD1 (5 bases). CDR1 MDHEN and CDR2 SYDVKM come from the germline V gene. The CDR3 is 16 residues long. The V end lost 1 base, the J end lost 2 bases, and 12 bases lay between the germline ends. CDR3 DNA sequence: TGTGCCAGCAGTTTATATGTTGGAGGGGGCAATCAGCCCCAGCATTTT. This translates into CASSLYVGGGNQPQHF.

The rearrangement joins TRBV5-4 to TRBJ2-7, with TRBD1 identical over 8 bases. V lost 3 bases, J lost 4 bases, and 3 bases stayed unmatched. There are 13 residues in the CDR3. The germline V gene encodes CDR1 SGHNT and CDR2 YYREEE (reference sequence). The CDR3 nucleotides are TGTGCCAGCAGCTCGGGGGACAGGTACGAGCAGTACTTC. As protein: CASSSGDRYEQYF.

This clonotype was counted once. The V and J genes are TRBV24-1 and TRBJ2-5; D is possibly TRBD1 or TRBD2 (6 bases each). The V end was cut by 4 bases, the J end by 2 bases, with 10 bases between. The CDR3 covers 14 residues. Germline CDR1 and CDR2: KGHDR and SFDVKD. This CDR3 is CATSEKGGQETQYF. As DNA, the CDR3 is TGTGCCACCAGTGAGAAGGGGGGACAAGAGACCCAGTACTTC.

The CDR3 loop reads CASSSWTGNTEAFF. The CDR3 DNA reads as TGTGCCAGCAGCTCATGGACAGGGAACACTGAAGCTTTCTTT. The V and J genes are TRBV7-8 and TRBJ1-1, with TRBD1 matching 7 bases. Germline V gives CDR1 SGHVS, CDR2 FQNEAQ. Unmatched junction bases numbered 3, after V lost 4 bases and J lost 1 base. The CDR3 loop spans 14 amino acids. The entire variable domain, with the rest obtained from reference TRBV7-8 and TRBJ1-1, is as follows: GAGVSQSPRYKVAKRGQDVALRCDPISGHVSLFWYQQALGQGPEFLTYFQNEAQLDKSGLPSDRFFAERPEGSVSTLKIQRTQQEDSAVYLCASSSWTGNTEAFFGQGTRLTVV.

CDR3 nucleotides: TGTGCCAGCAGCCCCCCAGCCCGGACTAGCGGTAGCACAGATACGCAGTATTTT. The encoded protein is CASSPPARTSGSTDTQYF. The chain carries TRBV3-1 and TRBJ2-3; 10 positions match TRBD2. V gave up 4 bases and J gave up 0 bases; unmatched junction bases: 10. Germline lookup yields CDR1 LGHDT and CDR2 YNNKEL (reference sequence). The CDR3 has 18 amino acids.

This rearrangement joins TRBV2 to TRBJ2-7; maybe TRBD1 (6 bases). The CDR3 is made up of 13 amino acids. Germline V gene lookup returns CDR1 SNHLY and CDR2 FYNNEI. CDR3 loop: CAGGGATSYEQYF. CDR3 sequence (DNA): TGTGCTGGGGGCGGAGCCACCTCCTACGAGCAGTACTTC.

In this sample, this clonotype turned up a few times. This chain uses TRBV20-1 with TRBJ2-7, with D unresolved. Germline values: CDR1 DFQATT, CDR2 SNEGSKA (reference sequence). The CDR3 totals 12 residues. V was cut by 2 bases and J by 2 bases, with 7 bases left in between. CDR3 bases: TGCAGTGCTAGAAGTACTCCCTACGAGCAGTACTTC. It encodes CSARSTPYEQYF.

This clonotype appeared a few times. V is TRBV7-2 and J is TRBJ2-1, with D possibly being TRBD1 or TRBD2 (5 bases each). There are 13 residues in the CDR3. Germline V gene lookup returns CDR1 SGHTA and CDR2 FQGNSA. Deletions cut 8 bases from V and 8 bases from J, with 16 bases between. The CDR3, as DNA: TGTGCCAGCGGGACGGGGAGAGTGGATGAGCAGTTCTTC. Amino acid sequence: CASGTGRVDEQFF.

This clonotype has just a few counts. V usage is TRBV29-1 and J usage is TRBJ1-2; D gene uncertain. Germline V gives CDR1 SQVTM, CDR2 ANQGSEA. V was pared by 4 bases and J by 4 bases, with 19 bases between. The CDR3 is 15 residues long. The DNA for the CDR3 is TGCAGCGTTGTCAGTGGGTCCAAGACCGCCTATGGCTACACCTTC. This codes for CSVVSGSKTAYGYTF. Drawing the rest from reference TRBV29-1 and TRBJ1-2, the complete variable domain is SAVISQKPSRDICQRGTSLTIQCQVDSQVTMMFWYRQQPGQSLTLIATANQGSEATYESGFVIDKFPISRPNLTFSTLTVSNMSPEDSSIYLCSVVSGSKTAYGYTFGSGTRLTVV.

The chain employs TRBV6-5 and TRBJ1-1; tentative D call: TRBD1 (5 bases). The CDR3 sequence is 11 residues long. In germline, CDR1 is MNHEY, CDR2 SVGAGI. V was cut by 3 bases and J by 11 bases, with 10 bases left in between. In DNA, the CDR3 is TGTGCCAGCAGTTATGGGGCGCGGGCTTTCTTT. Amino acid sequence: CASSYGARAFF.

CDR3 loop: CASGSLQDYEQYF. CDR3 nucleotide sequence: TGCGCCAGCGGCTCTCTACAAGACTACGAGCAGTACTTC. This sequence joins TRBV5-1 and TRBJ2-7; D is uncertain. Germline assignment: CDR1 SGHRS and CDR2 YFSETQ. This CDR3 spans 13 amino acids. The V gene lost 7 bases and the J gene lost 3 bases, with 14 bases spanning the gap.

The chain employs TRBV5-1 and TRBJ1-4; maybe TRBD1 (6 bases). The CDR3 length is 15 residues. Deletions cut 4 bases from V and 5 bases from J, with 15 bases between. The germline V gene has CDR1 SGHRS and CDR2 YFSETQ. The CDR3 loop reads CASSLPGTSNEKLFF. The CDR3 nucleotides read TGCGCCAGCAGCCTCCCCGGGACATCGAATGAAAAACTGTTTTTT.

V usage is TRBV30 and J usage is TRBJ2-1; D gene ambiguous. CDR3 length: 14 amino acids. Germline CDR1 reads GTSNPN; CDR2 reads SVGIG (reference sequence). V lost 2 bases to trimming and J lost 1 base, with 9 bases between them. CDR3 loop: CAWSRRGSYNEQFF. For the CDR3, the DNA is TGTGCCTGGAGTAGACGCGGTTCCTACAATGAGCAGTTCTTC.

This chain connects TRBV20-1 to TRBJ2-1; 12 nucleotides align to TRBD2. V lost 6 bases, J lost 4 bases, and 7 bases stayed unmatched. The CDR3 runs 15 residues. Germline V gene data show CDR1 as DFQATT and CDR2 as SNEGSKA (reference sequence). The CDR3 spells CSAQTSGSGYNEQFF. As DNA, the CDR3 is TGCAGTGCCCAGACTAGCGGGAGTGGGTACAATGAGCAGTTCTTC.

The chain is built from TRBV2 and TRBJ2-7, with 8 bases fitting TRBD1. The CDR3 has 14 amino acids. The ends lost 7 bases at V and 2 bases at J; junction bases unmatched: 7. The V gene's germline CDR1 is SNHLY and CDR2 FYNNEI. The CDR3 loop reads CASTGQDEAYEQYF. The CDR3 DNA reads TGTGCCAGCACGGGACAGGACGAAGCCTACGAGCAGTACTTC.

This clonotype appeared many times. This chain uses TRBV4-2 with TRBJ2-4, with D perhaps matching TRBD2 (5 bases). Germline values: CDR1 LGHNA, CDR2 YNFKEQ. Trimming removed 0 bases at V and 13 bases at J, with 13 bases between. The CDR3 extends over 13 amino acids. This CDR3 reads CASSQEGGGRQYF. The CDR3 DNA follows: TGTGCCAGCAGCCAAGAAGGTGGAGGACGACAGTACTTC.

The V gene is TRBV12-3 or TRBV12-4, the J gene TRBJ1-4, with 7 bases matching TRBD1. V lost 4 bases and J lost 5; bases outside the gene matches: 10. The CDR3 extends over 16 amino acids. CDR3 sequence: CASSSKDRLRNEKLFF. The CDR3 bases are TGTGCCAGCAGTTCCAAGGACAGGCTTCGGAATGAAAAACTGTTTTTT.

The rearrangement links TRBV12-3 or TRBV12-4 to TRBJ2-1, with 8 bases identical to TRBD2. This CDR3 has 14 residues. Unmatched junction bases numbered 11, after V lost 7 bases and J lost 9 bases. Written as DNA, the CDR3 is TGTGCCAGCACTCCCGGGGCGGGAGGCGGTGAGCAGTTCTTC. Its protein is CASTPGAGGGEQFF.

J is TRBJ2-5 and V is TRBV24-1, with unresolved D. Germline values: CDR1 KGHDR, CDR2 SFDVKD. The CDR3 consists of 14 residues. Trimming removed 3 bases from V and 2 bases from J, with 9 bases in between. The CDR3 sequence: CATSDGRSQETQYF. DNA of the CDR3: TGTGCCACCAGTGATGGACGGTCGCAAGAGACCCAGTACTTC.

The chain employs TRBV13 and TRBJ2-7, with D perhaps TRBD1 or TRBD2 (5 bases each). Trimming pared 5 bases from V and 0 bases from J, leaving 20 bases between. The CDR3 loop spans 17 amino acids. Germline lookup yields CDR1 PRHDT and CDR2 FYEKMQ (reference sequence). CDR3 residues: CASSSKVGDPSSYEQYF. Written as DNA, the CDR3 is TGTGCCAGCAGCAGCAAGGTCGGGGACCCTTCCTCCTACGAGCAGTACTTC.

The chain employs TRBV7-2 and TRBJ1-4; D remains ambiguous. This CDR3 has 15 amino acids. The ends were cut back, 1 base at V and 0 bases at J, with 6 bases in the middle. Germline loops: CDR1 SGHTA, CDR2 FQGNSA. CDR3 protein: CASSLVVATNEKLFF. CDR3 DNA: TGTGCCAGCAGCTTAGTGGTTGCAACTAATGAAAAACTGTTTTTT.